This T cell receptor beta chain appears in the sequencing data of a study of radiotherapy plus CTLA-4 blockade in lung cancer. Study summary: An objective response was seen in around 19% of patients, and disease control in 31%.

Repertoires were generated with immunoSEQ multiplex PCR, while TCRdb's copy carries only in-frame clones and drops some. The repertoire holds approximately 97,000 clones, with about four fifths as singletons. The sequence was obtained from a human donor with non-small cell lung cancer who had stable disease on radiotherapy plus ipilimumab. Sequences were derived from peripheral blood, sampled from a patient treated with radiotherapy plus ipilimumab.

The CDR3 DNA follows: TGTGCCAGCAGTTACCAACCGGGCAGGCCGGGGGACACTGAAGCTTTCTTT. Amino acids: CASSYQPGRPGDTEAFF. The V and J genes are TRBV7-3 and TRBJ1-1; maybe TRBD1 (5 bases). The V end lost 6 bases, the J end lost 3 bases, and 23 bases lay between the germline ends. The CDR3 covers 17 residues. The germline gives CDR1 SGHTA, CDR2 FQGTGA.